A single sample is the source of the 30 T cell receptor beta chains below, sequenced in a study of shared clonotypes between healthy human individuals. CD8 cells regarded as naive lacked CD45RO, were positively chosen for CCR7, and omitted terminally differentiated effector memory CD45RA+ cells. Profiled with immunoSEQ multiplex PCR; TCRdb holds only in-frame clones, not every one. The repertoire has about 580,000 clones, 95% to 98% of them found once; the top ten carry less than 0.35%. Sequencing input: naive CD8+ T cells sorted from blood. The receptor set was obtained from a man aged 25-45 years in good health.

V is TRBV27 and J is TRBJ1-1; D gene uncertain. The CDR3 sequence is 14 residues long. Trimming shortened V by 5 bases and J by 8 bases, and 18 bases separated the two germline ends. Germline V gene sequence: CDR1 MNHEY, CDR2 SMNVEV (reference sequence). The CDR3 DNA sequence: TGTGCCAGCAGTCCTCGGACGCGGCCTCGGGAAGCTTTCTTT. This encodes CASSPRTRPREAFF.

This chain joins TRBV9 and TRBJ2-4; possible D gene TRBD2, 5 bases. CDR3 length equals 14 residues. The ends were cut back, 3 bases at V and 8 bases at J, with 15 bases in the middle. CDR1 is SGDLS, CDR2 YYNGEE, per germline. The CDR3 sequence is CASSARGNMYIQYF. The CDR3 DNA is TGTGCCAGCAGCGCGAGAGGGAATATGTACATTCAGTACTTC.

This chain's CDR3 is CASSHSAPRQDDYGYTF. The CDR3 DNA reads TGCGCCAGCAGTCACTCGGCCCCTCGACAAGACGACTATGGCTACACCTTC. The rearrangement uses TRBV23-1 and TRBJ1-2; D ambiguous. TRBV23-1 is an ORF for which the function is uncertain. The CDR3 totals 17 residues. Trimming took off 3 bases at V and 3 bases at J, with 20 bases between the two ends.

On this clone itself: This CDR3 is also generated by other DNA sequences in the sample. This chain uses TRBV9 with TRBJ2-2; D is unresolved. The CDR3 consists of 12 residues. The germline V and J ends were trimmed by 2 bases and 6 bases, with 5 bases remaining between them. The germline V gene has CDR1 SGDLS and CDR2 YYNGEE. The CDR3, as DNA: TGTGCCAGCAGCGTCGGATCCGGGGAGCTGTTTTTT. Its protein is CASSVGSGELFF.

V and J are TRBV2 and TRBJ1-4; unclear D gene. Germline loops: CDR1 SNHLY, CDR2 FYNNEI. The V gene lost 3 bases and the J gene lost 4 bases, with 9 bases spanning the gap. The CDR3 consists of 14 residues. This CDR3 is CASSDEMGNEKLFF. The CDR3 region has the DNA TGTGCCAGCAGTGATGAGATGGGTAATGAAAAACTGTTTTTT.

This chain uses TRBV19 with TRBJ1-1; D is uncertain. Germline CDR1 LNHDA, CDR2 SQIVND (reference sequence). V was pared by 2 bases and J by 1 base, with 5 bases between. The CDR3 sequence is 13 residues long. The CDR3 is CASSIWGNTEAFF. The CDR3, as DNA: TGTGCCAGTAGTATATGGGGGAACACTGAAGCTTTCTTT. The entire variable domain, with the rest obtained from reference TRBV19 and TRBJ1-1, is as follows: DGGITQSPKYLFRKEGQNVTLSCEQNLNHDAMYWYRQDPGQGLRLIYYSQIVNDFQKGDIAEGYSVSREKKESFPLTVTSAQKNPTAFYLCASSIWGNTEAFFGQGTRLTVV.

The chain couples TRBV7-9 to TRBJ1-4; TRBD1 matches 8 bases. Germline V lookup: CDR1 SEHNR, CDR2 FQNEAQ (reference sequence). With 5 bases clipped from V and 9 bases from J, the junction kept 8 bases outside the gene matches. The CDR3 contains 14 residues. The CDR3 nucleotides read TGTGCCAGCAGCACCGACAGGGGATTGAAAAAACTGTTTTTT. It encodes CASSTDRGLKKLFF.

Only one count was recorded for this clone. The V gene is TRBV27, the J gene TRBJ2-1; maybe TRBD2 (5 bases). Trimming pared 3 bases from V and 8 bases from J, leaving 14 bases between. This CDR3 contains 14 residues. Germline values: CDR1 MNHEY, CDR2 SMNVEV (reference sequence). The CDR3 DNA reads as TGTGCCAGCAGTTTTAGCGCAAGCAGCGATGAGCAGTTCTTC. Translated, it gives CASSFSASSDEQFF.

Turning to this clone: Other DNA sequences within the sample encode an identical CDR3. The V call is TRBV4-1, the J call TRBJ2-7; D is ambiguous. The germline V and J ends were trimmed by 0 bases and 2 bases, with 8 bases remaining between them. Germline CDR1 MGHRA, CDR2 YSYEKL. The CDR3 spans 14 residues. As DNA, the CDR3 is TGCGCCAGCAGCCAAGATCCGGGTCCCTACGAGCAGTACTTC. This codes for CASSQDPGPYEQYF.

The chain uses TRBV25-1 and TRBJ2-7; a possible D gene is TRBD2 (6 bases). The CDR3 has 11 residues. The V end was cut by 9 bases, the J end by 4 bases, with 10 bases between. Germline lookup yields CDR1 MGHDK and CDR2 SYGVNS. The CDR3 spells CASLRGYEQYF. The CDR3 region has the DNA TGTGCCAGTCTACGGGGGTACGAGCAGTACTTC.

The CDR3 DNA reads TGTGCCAGCAGCCCCAGGAAAGGAGGGAATCAGCCCCAGCATTTT. Residues: CASSPRKGGNQPQHF. This chain links TRBV7-8 with TRBJ1-5; no clear D gene. V lost 5 bases, J lost 4 bases, and 15 bases lay in between. The CDR3 consists of 15 residues. From germline, CDR1 is SGHVS and CDR2 FQNEAQ.

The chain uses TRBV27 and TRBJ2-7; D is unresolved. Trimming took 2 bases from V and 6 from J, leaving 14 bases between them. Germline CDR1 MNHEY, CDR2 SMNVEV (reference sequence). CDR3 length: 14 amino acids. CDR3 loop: CASSLLGTRREQYF. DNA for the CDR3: TGTGCCAGCAGTTTACTTGGTACTCGCCGCGAGCAGTACTTC.

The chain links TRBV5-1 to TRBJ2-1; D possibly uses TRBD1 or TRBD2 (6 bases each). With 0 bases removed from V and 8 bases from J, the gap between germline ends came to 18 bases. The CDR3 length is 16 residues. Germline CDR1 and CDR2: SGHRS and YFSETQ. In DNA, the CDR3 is TGCGCCAGCAGCTTGGTTGTTGGAGGGGGTTTGGATGAGCAGTTCTTC. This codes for CASSLVVGGGLDEQFF. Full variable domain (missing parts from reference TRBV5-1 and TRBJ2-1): KAGVTQTPRYLIKTRGQQVTLSCSPISGHRSVSWYQQTPGQGLQFLFEYFSETQRNKGNFPGRFSGRQFSNSRSEMNVSTLELGDSALYLCASSLVVGGGLDEQFFGPGTRLTVL.

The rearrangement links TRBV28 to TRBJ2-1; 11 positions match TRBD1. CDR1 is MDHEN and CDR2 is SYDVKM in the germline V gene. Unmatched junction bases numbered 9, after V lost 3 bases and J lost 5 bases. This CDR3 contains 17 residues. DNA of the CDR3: TGTGCCAGCAGTTTCGATCCGGACAGGGGGCGGGACAATGAGCAGTTCTTC. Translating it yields CASSFDPDRGRDNEQFF.

The CDR3 protein is CASSVSDGQGATEAFF. Written as DNA, the CDR3 is TGTGCCAGCAGCGTATCCGACGGACAGGGGGCCACTGAAGCTTTCTTT. The rearrangement links TRBV9 to TRBJ1-1, with TRBD1 matching 11 bases. The trim removed 1 base at V and 4 bases at J, leaving 6 bases unmatched. CDR1 and CDR2 from the germline V gene are SGDLS and YYNGEE. The CDR3 extends over 16 amino acids.

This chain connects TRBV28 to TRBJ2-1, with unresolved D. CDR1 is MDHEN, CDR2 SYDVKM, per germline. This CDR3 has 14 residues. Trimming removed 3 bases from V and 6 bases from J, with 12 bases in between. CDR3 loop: CASSFATLINEQFF. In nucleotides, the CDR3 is TGTGCCAGCAGTTTCGCAACCTTGATCAATGAGCAGTTCTTC.

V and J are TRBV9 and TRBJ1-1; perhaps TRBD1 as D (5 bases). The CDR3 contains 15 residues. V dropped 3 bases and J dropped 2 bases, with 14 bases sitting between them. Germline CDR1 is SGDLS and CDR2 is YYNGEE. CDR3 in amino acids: CASSESEGPNTEAFF. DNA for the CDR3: TGTGCCAGCAGCGAGAGCGAGGGGCCAAACACTGAAGCTTTCTTT.

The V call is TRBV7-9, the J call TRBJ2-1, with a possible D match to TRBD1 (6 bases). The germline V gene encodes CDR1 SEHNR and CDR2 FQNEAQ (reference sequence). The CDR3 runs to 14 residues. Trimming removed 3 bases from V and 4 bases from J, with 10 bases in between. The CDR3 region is CASSFGGGYNEQFF. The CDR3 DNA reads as TGTGCCAGCAGCTTTGGGGGCGGGTACAATGAGCAGTTCTTC. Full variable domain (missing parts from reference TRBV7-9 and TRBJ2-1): DTGVSQNPRHKITKRGQNVTFRCDPISEHNRLYWYRQTLGQGPEFLTYFQNEAQLEKSRLLSDRFSAERPKGSFSTLEIQRTEQGDSAMYLCASSFGGGYNEQFFGPGTRLTVL.

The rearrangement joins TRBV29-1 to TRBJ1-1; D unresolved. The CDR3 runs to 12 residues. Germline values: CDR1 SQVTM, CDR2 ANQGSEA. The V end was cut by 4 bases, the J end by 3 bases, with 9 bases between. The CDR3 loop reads CSVGFDYTEAFF. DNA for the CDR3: TGCAGCGTTGGGTTCGATTACACTGAAGCTTTCTTT.

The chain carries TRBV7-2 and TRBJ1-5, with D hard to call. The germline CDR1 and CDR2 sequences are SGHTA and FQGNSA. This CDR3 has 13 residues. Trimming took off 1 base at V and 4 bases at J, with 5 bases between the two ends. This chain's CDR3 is CASSLVFNQPQHF. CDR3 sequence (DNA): TGTGCCAGCAGCTTAGTCTTTAATCAGCCCCAGCATTTT.

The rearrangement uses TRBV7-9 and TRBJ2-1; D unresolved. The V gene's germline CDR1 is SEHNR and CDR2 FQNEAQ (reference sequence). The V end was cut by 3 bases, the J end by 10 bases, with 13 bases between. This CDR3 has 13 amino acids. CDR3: CASSFVWAIEQFF. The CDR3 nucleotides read TGTGCCAGCAGCTTCGTATGGGCAATAGAGCAGTTCTTC. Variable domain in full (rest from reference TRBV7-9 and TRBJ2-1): DTGVSQNPRHKITKRGQNVTFRCDPISEHNRLYWYRQTLGQGPEFLTYFQNEAQLEKSRLLSDRFSAERPKGSFSTLEIQRTEQGDSAMYLCASSFVWAIEQFFGPGTRLTVL.

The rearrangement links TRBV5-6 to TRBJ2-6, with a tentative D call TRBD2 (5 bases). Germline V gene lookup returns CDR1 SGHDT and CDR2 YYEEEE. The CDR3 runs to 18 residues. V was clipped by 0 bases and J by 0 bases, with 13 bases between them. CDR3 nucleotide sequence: TGTGCCAGCAGCTTGGTTCCTAGCAGAAGCTCTGGGGCCAACGTCCTGACTTTC. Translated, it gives CASSLVPSRSSGANVLTF.

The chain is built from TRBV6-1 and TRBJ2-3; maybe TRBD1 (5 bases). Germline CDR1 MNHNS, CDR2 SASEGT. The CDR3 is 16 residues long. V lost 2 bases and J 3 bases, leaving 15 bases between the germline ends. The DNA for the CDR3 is TGTGCCAGCAGTGAAAGGAGTGTCAGGGCGACAGATACGCAGTATTTT. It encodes CASSERSVRATDTQYF.

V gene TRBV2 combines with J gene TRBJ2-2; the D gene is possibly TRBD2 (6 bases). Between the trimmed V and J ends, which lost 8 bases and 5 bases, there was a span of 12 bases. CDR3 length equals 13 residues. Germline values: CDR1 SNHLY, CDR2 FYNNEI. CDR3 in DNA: TGTGCCAGCTACACGGGGGAAACCGGGGAGCTGTTTTTT. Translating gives CASYTGETGELFF.

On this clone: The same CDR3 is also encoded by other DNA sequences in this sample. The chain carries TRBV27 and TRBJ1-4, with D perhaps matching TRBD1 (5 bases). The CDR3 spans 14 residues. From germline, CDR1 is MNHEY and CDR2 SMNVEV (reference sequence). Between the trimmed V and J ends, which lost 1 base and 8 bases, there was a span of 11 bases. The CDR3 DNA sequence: TGTGCCAGCAGTTTATTAGGGGCCGGGGAAAAACTGTTTTTT. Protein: CASSLLGAGEKLFF.

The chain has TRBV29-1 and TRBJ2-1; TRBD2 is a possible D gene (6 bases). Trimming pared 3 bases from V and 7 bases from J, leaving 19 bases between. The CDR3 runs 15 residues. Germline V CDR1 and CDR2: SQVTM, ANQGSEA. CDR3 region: CSVDEVAEPKNEQFF. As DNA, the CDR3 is TGCAGCGTTGATGAGGTAGCGGAACCTAAAAATGAGCAGTTCTTC.

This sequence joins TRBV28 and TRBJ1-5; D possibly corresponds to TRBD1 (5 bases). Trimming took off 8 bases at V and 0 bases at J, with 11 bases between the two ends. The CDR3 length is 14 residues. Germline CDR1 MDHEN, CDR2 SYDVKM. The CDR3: CASQGLGSNQPQHF. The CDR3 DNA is TGTGCCAGCCAGGGACTAGGTAGCAATCAGCCCCAGCATTTT. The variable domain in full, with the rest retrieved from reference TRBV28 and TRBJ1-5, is DVKVTQSSRYLVKRTGEKVFLECVQDMDHENMFWYRQDPGLGLRLIYFSYDVKMKEKGDIPEGYSVSREKKERFSLILESASTNQTSMYLCASQGLGSNQPQHFGDGTRLSIL.

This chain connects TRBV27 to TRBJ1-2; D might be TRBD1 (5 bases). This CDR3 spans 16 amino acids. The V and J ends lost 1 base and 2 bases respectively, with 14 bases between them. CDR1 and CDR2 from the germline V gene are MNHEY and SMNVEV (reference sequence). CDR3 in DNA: TGTGCCAGCAGTTTATTTCCGGCGGGGGGGAACTATGGCTACACCTTC. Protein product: CASSLFPAGGNYGYTF.

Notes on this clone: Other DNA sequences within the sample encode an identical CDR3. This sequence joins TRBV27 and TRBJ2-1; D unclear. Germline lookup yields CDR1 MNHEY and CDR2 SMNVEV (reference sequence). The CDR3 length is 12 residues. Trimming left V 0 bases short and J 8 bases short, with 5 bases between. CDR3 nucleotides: TGTGCCAGCAGTTTATCCGAGGATGAGCAGTTCTTC. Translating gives CASSLSEDEQFF.

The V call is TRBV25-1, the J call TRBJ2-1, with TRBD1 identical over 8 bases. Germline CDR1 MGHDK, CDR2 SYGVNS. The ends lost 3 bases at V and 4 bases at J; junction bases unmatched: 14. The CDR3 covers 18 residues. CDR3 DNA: TGTGCCAGCAGTGAGCTTACAGGGGGTTACTGGTCTTACAATGAGCAGTTCTTC. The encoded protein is CASSELTGGYWSYNEQFF.